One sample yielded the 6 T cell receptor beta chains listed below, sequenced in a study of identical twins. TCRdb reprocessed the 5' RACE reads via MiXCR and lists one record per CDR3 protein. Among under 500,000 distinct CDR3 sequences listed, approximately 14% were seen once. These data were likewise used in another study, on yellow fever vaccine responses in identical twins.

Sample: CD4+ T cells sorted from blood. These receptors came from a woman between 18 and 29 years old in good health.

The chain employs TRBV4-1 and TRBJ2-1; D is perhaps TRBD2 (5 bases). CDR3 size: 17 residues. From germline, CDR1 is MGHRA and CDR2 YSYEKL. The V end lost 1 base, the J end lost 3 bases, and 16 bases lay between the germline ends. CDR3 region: CASSQGDTRALYNEQFF. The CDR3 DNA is TGCGCCAGCAGCCAAGGTGATACTAGGGCCCTCTACAATGAGCAGTTCTTC.

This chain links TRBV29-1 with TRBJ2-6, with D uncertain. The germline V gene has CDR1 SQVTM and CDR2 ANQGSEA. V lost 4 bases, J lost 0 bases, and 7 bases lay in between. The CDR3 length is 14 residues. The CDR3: CSVARGSGANVLTF. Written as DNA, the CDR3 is TGCAGCGTTGCCCGCGGCTCTGGGGCCAACGTCCTGACTTTC.

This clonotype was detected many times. The CDR3 is CASSLDGPNQPQHF. CDR3 DNA: TGCGCCAGCAGCTTGGACGGCCCCAATCAGCCCCAGCATTTT. The V call is TRBV5-1, the J call TRBJ1-5; D is unclear. The CDR3 is made up of 14 amino acids. V was cut by 0 bases and J by 3 bases, with 7 bases left in between. The germline gives CDR1 SGHRS, CDR2 YFSETQ.

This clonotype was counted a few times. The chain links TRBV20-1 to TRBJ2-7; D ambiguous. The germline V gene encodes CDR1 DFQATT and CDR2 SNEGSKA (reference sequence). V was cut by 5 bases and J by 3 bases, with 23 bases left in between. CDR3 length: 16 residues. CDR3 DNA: TGCAGTGCTCCCGATAGGGCAGTCTCAACGGGCTACGAGCAGTACTTC. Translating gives CSAPDRAVSTGYEQYF.

DNA of the CDR3: TGTGCCAGCAGCACATGGACAGGGGGCAAAAACATTCAGTACTTC. It specifies CASSTWTGGKNIQYF. The chain couples TRBV21-1 to TRBJ2-4; no check of the table's D call, TRBD1, against the DNA was made. TRBV21-1 is designated a pseudogene. CDR3 length: 15 amino acids.

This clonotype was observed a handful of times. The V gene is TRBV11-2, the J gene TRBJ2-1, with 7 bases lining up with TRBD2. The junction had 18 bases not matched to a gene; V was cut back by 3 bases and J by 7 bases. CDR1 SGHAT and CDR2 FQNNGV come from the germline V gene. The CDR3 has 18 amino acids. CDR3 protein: CASSFGHFRGSGLNEQFF. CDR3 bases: TGTGCCAGCAGCTTTGGCCACTTCCGCGGGAGTGGTTTGAATGAGCAGTTCTTC.